A single sample gave rise to the 24 T cell receptor beta chains below, sequenced in a study of T cell responses to AZD1222 COVID-19 vaccine (dated by TCRdb to the early 2020s). The library came from the immunoSEQ multiplex PCR assay. Imported from immuneACCESS, the table was reduced by TCRdb to in-frame sequences with V and J called. These copies leave out some clones; in studies compared against another copy, an unresolved V gene accounts for under half, and the cause of the remainder is not known. Counted in this sample were roughly 180,000 clones; 91% of them appeared once. The ten largest account for approximately 3.7% of the sample. The sample's time point label, in plain terms: about 28 days (+/-7) after the second vaccine dose. Sequences were derived from peripheral blood, sampled 28 days after the second AZD1222 dose. The receptors derive from an adult who received the AZD1222 COVID-19 vaccine.

V gene TRBV7-3 combines with J gene TRBJ1-1; D is unresolved. V was pared by 2 bases and J by 3 bases, with 22 bases between. The CDR3 consists of 18 residues. Germline CDR1 is SGHTA and CDR2 is FQGTGA. The CDR3 DNA sequence: TGTGCCAGCAGCTTAGGCCCCCCACTATTTGGGGTCGACACTGAAGCTTTCTTT. It codes for CASSLGPPLFGVDTEAFF.

The genes are TRBV20-1 and TRBJ2-7; D is possibly TRBD1 or TRBD2 (5 bases each). In germline, CDR1 is DFQATT, CDR2 SNEGSKA (reference sequence). The CDR3 consists of 11 residues. The CDR3 loop reads CSADGAYEQYF. The CDR3 DNA is TGCAGCGCAGACGGGGCTTACGAGCAGTACTTC.

Only a few counts were recorded for this clone. J is TRBJ2-6 and V is TRBV19; D is perhaps TRBD1 (7 bases). This CDR3 spans 17 amino acids. CDR1 and CDR2 from the germline V gene are LNHDA and SQIVND (reference sequence). Trimming cost V 7 bases and J 0 bases, with 16 bases left between them. This chain's CDR3 is CASTGAGGSSGANVLTF. The CDR3 DNA reads TGTGCCAGTACAGGGGCAGGGGGGAGCTCTGGGGCCAACGTCCTGACTTTC.

The chain is built from TRBV6-5 and TRBJ1-1; perhaps TRBD1 as D (6 bases). V lost 7 bases to trimming and J lost 0 bases, with 15 bases between them. The CDR3 length is 15 residues. In germline, CDR1 is MNHEY, CDR2 SVGAGI. CDR3 coding DNA: TGTGCCAGCACATCACAGGGAATCATGAACACTGAAGCTTTCTTT. It codes for CASTSQGIMNTEAFF.

This rearrangement joins TRBV11-2 to TRBJ2-7; 8 positions match TRBD2. The ends lost 5 bases at V and 5 bases at J; junction bases unmatched: 11. From germline, CDR1 is SGHAT and CDR2 FQNNGV. The CDR3 is 15 amino acids. CDR3 DNA: TGTGCCAGCAGCCAGTGGACTAGCACTCTCGACGAGCAGTACTTC. This gives the protein CASSQWTSTLDEQYF. The full variable domain, with the rest looked up from reference TRBV11-2 and TRBJ2-7, is EAGVAQSPRYKIIEKRQSVAFWCNPISGHATLYWYQQILGQGPKLLIQFQNNGVVDDSQLPKDRFSAERLKGVDSTLKIQPAKLEDSAVYLCASSQWTSTLDEQYFGPGTRLTVT.

The gene calls are TRBV19 and TRBJ2-5; 12 nucleotides match TRBD2. The CDR3 is made up of 16 amino acids. Germline V gene lookup returns CDR1 LNHDA and CDR2 SQIVND (reference sequence). V dropped 3 bases and J dropped 4; count of bases not matched to a gene: 6. The CDR3 here is CASSIRRGLAGETQYF. The DNA for the CDR3 is TGTGCCAGTAGTATTCGGAGGGGACTAGCGGGAGAGACCCAGTACTTC. Full variable domain (remainder filled in from reference TRBV19 and TRBJ2-5): DGGITQSPKYLFRKEGQNVTLSCEQNLNHDAMYWYRQDPGQGLRLIYYSQIVNDFQKGDIAEGYSVSREKKESFPLTVTSAQKNPTAFYLCASSIRRGLAGETQYFGPGTRLLVL.

The genes are TRBV5-1 and TRBJ1-4, with TRBD1 identical over 7 bases. Germline V CDR1 and CDR2: SGHRS, YFSETQ. The CDR3 has 15 amino acids. Trimming removed 0 bases from V and 6 bases from J; junction bases left unmatched: 5. This CDR3 reads CASSLAGTAYEKLFF. The DNA of the CDR3 is TGCGCCAGCAGCTTGGCCGGGACAGCATATGAAAAACTGTTTTTT.

The chain recombines TRBV11-3 with TRBJ2-6, with unresolved D. Germline values: CDR1 SGHNT, CDR2 YENEEA. The CDR3 extends over 17 amino acids. Trimming left V 0 bases short and J 3 bases short, with 12 bases between. Written as DNA, the CDR3 is TGTGCCAGCAGCTTAGAAGGCCCCTGGGGTGGGGCCAACGTCCTGACTTTC. Translated, it gives CASSLEGPWGGANVLTF.

The CDR3: CASITGPGELFF. The CDR3 DNA follows: TGTGCCAGCATAACAGGGCCCGGGGAGCTGTTTTTT. The rearrangement links TRBV28 to TRBJ2-2; a possible D gene is TRBD1 (6 bases). V lost 7 bases to trimming and J lost 6 bases, with 9 bases between them. CDR3 length equals 12 residues. Germline V gene data show CDR1 as MDHEN and CDR2 as SYDVKM.

V usage is TRBV14 and J usage is TRBJ2-7; D unresolved. Trimming left V 0 bases short and J 0 bases short, with 6 bases between. In germline, CDR1 is SGHDN, CDR2 FVKESK. The CDR3 runs 14 residues. CDR3 region: CASSQDRNSYEQYF. CDR3 DNA: TGTGCCAGCAGCCAAGATCGGAACTCCTACGAGCAGTACTTC.

The chain joins TRBV28 to TRBJ1-1; D call uncertain. CDR3 size: 12 residues. The V gene's germline CDR1 is MDHEN and CDR2 SYDVKM. V gave up 7 bases and J gave up 0 bases, with 6 bases separating them. This CDR3 reads CASTDMNTEAFF. The CDR3 DNA reads as TGTGCCAGCACTGATATGAACACTGAAGCTTTCTTT.

The rearrangement links TRBV30 to TRBJ2-1, with D unresolved. The ends were cut back, 1 base at V and 7 bases at J, with 5 bases in the middle. This CDR3 region has 11 residues. The germline gives CDR1 GTSNPN, CDR2 SVGIG (reference sequence). The CDR3 coding sequence is TGTGCCTGGAGTGGCCTGAATGAGCAGTTCTTC. It encodes CAWSGLNEQFF.

V and J are TRBV6-2 or TRBV6-3 and TRBJ2-2; no definite D call. Per germline, CDR1 MNHEY and CDR2 SVGEGT. V was clipped by 6 bases and J by 4 bases, with 12 bases between them. The CDR3 is 14 residues long. This CDR3 is CASSLRAGTGELFF. The CDR3 coding sequence is TGTGCCAGCAGCCTACGGGCCGGCACCGGGGAGCTGTTTTTT.

This sequence joins TRBV30 and TRBJ1-5, with a possible D match to TRBD1 (5 bases). Between the trimmed V and J ends, which lost 2 bases and 7 bases, there was a span of 15 bases. There are 14 residues in the CDR3. Per the germline V gene, CDR1 is GTSNPN and CDR2 is SVGIG (reference sequence). In nucleotides, the CDR3 is TGTGCCTGGAGTTCCGGGGCCCGTCGGCAGCCCCAGCATTTT. Protein product: CAWSSGARRQPQHF.

The chain combines TRBV18 with TRBJ1-1; TRBD1 might be the D (6 bases). The CDR3 covers 15 residues. Germline values: CDR1 KGHSH, CDR2 LQKENI. V lost 1 base and J lost 4, with 13 bases in between. The CDR3 protein is CASSPLPGGGTEAFF. In nucleotides, the CDR3 is TGTGCCAGCTCACCACTACCTGGAGGGGGCACTGAAGCTTTCTTT.

The chain carries TRBV6-5 and TRBJ1-2; D is unresolved. In germline, CDR1 is MNHEY, CDR2 SVGAGI. V dropped 4 bases and J dropped 2 bases, with 14 bases sitting between them. The CDR3 is 15 amino acids. The CDR3 is CASSSSRVANYGYTF. The CDR3 DNA sequence: TGTGCCAGCAGTTCATCTAGGGTCGCCAACTATGGCTACACCTTC.

In its sample, this clone was seen once. The chain uses TRBV7-9 and TRBJ2-5; 9 bases align to TRBD1. J lost 4 bases, V lost 4 bases, and 4 bases had no gene match. The CDR3 has 14 residues. Looked up from germline, CDR1 is SEHNR and CDR2 is FQNEAQ (reference sequence). As DNA, the CDR3 is TGTGCCAGCAGCTCCACAGGGGGCCCAGAGACCCAGTACTTC. This sequence encodes CASSSTGGPETQYF.

This chain uses TRBV13 with TRBJ1-1; D remains ambiguous. With 0 bases removed from V and 10 bases from J, the gap between germline ends came to 12 bases. The CDR3 is 13 residues long. CDR1 and CDR2 from the germline V gene are PRHDT and FYEKMQ (reference sequence). The CDR3 loop is CASSLGPGGRAFF. CDR3 in DNA: TGTGCCAGCAGCTTAGGCCCGGGCGGGCGAGCTTTCTTT.

The rearrangement uses TRBV30 and TRBJ2-7; D unresolved. The V end lost 2 bases, the J end lost 3 bases, and 17 bases lay between the germline ends. CDR3 length equals 15 residues. Germline assignment: CDR1 GTSNPN and CDR2 SVGIG (reference sequence). This chain's CDR3 is CAWSPLGQVLYEQYF. The CDR3 bases are TGTGCCTGGAGTCCCCTGGGTCAGGTGCTCTACGAGCAGTACTTC.

The chain uses TRBV4-2 and TRBJ1-2; TRBD1 is a possible D gene (6 bases). CDR1 is LGHNA, CDR2 YNFKEQ, per germline. The CDR3 is 14 amino acids. V shed 0 bases and J shed 8 bases, with 13 bases lying between them. CDR3 in amino acids: CASSQEDRPVGYTF. CDR3 coding DNA: TGTGCCAGCAGCCAAGAAGACAGGCCGGTGGGCTACACCTTC.

This chain joins TRBV5-6 and TRBJ1-1, with TRBD1 matching 10 bases. Germline V lookup: CDR1 SGHDT, CDR2 YYEEEE. Germline trimming cut 6 bases from V and 4 bases from J; bases unmatched to any gene: 9. CDR3 length equals 15 residues. CDR3: CASNDRDRGSTEAFF. As DNA, the CDR3 is TGTGCCAGCAACGACCGGGACAGGGGTTCCACTGAAGCTTTCTTT.

The chain has TRBV4-1 and TRBJ2-5, with unresolved D. Looked up from germline, CDR1 is MGHRA and CDR2 is YSYEKL. V lost 5 bases to trimming and J lost 4 bases, with 11 bases between them. This CDR3 region has 13 residues. The chain's CDR3 is CASSGPRRETQYF. As DNA, the CDR3 is TGCGCCAGCAGCGGTCCCAGGCGAGAGACCCAGTACTTC.

The chain has TRBV10-3 and TRBJ1-2; TRBD1 agrees at 11 bases. CDR3 length equals 15 residues. Germline trimming cut 4 bases from V and 4 bases from J; bases unmatched to any gene: 5. The germline gives CDR1 ENHRY, CDR2 SYGVKD. The chain's CDR3 is CAISAGTGGFYGYTF. The CDR3 nucleotides are TGTGCCATCAGTGCTGGGACAGGGGGTTTCTATGGCTACACCTTC.

This chain links TRBV12-3 or TRBV12-4 with TRBJ2-3, with D perhaps TRBD2 (5 bases). CDR3 length equals 13 residues. V dropped 7 bases and J dropped 5 bases, with 13 bases sitting between them. CDR3: CASKASWVDTQYF. For the CDR3, the DNA is TGTGCCAGCAAGGCTAGCTGGGTAGATACGCAGTATTTT.